This TCR beta chain was obtained from a study of blood T cell repertoires in COVID-19. This clone has only one observation. CDR1 is SEHNR and CDR2 is FQNEAQ in the germline V gene (reference sequence). The CDR3 runs 15 residues. Germline trimming cut 4 bases from V and 2 bases from J; bases unmatched to any gene: 6. The assay was immunoSEQ multiplex PCR, and TCRdb's table has in-frame clones only and misses some. The sample lists some 530,000 clones; 70% to 90% were seen once. Input material: PBMCs or T cells enriched from blood (not recorded which). The sequence derives from a woman aged 55-69 years who had recovered from COVID-19. This chain links TRBV7-9 with TRBJ2-7; TRBD1 matches at 9 bases. CDR3 sequence (DNA): TGTGCCAGCAGCTCCTCGGGACAGGGACCCTACGAGCAGTACTTC. Protein sequence: CASSSSGQGPYEQYF.